Listed below are T cell receptor beta chains from one sample, sequenced in a study of cytomegalovirus exposure and HLA in healthy donors. TCRdb keeps only in-frame clones here, not all; method: immunoSEQ multiplex PCR. The sample lists just over 60,000 clones; around 87% were seen once. Input material: PBMCs. These receptors were collected from a man aged 18 to 29 in good health and CMV-seronegative. CDR3s include the opening cysteine and the closing phenylalanine or tryptophan. Each record gives: clone size, V gene, J gene, D gene, CDR3 protein, CDR3 DNA. D genes are given only for firm matches. The size entry is marked missing in some rows and otherwise reads once, few, many or a size class.

size: once; V: TRBV28; J: TRBJ1-4; D: NA; CDR3: CASSIQGTNEKLFF; DNA: TGTGCCAGCAGTATCCAGGGGACTAATGAAAAACTGTTTTTT
size: NA; V: TRBV5-4; J: TRBJ1-1; D: NA; CDR3: CASSGLGDEAFF; DNA: TGTGCCAGCAGCGGGTTGGGAGATGAAGCTTTCTTT
size: NA; V: TRBV5-6; J: TRBJ1-2; D: NA; CDR3: CASSLDRANYGYTF; DNA: TGTGCCAGCAGCTTGGACAGGGCTAACTATGGCTACACCTTC
size: few; V: TRBV6-1; J: TRBJ1-3; D: NA; CDR3: CASSDDGGVDDVSGNTIYF; DNA: TGTGCCAGCAGTGACGACGGCGGAGTTGATGATGTCTCTGGAAACACCATATATTTT
size: once; V: TRBV6-1; J: TRBJ2-1; D: NA; CDR3: CASSDPPRVEQFF; DNA: TGTGCCAGCAGTGACCCCCCTCGAGTTGAGCAGTTCTTC
size: NA; V: TRBV13; J: TRBJ2-2; D: TRBD1; CDR3: CASSLAVHSGTGAFANTGELFF; DNA: TGTGCCAGCAGCTTAGCCGTACACTCCGGGACAGGGGCGTTCGCGAACACCGGGGAGCTGTTTTTT
size: NA; V: TRBV27; J: TRBJ1-2; D: TRBD1; CDR3: CASREQGGNYGYTF; DNA: TGTGCCAGCAGGGAACAGGGGGGGAACTATGGCTACACCTTC
size: NA; V: TRBV28; J: TRBJ2-7; D: NA; CDR3: CASSADSYEQYF; DNA: TGTGCCAGCAGTGCGGACTCCTACGAGCAGTACTTC
size: few; V: TRBV27; J: TRBJ2-7; D: NA; CDR3: CASSPTGYEQYF; DNA: TGTGCCAGCTCTCCAACCGGCTACGAGCAGTACTTC
size: NA; V: TRBV2; J: TRBJ1-2; D: NA; CDR3: CASSEGYAEGIGYTF; DNA: TGTGCCAGCAGTGAAGGATACGCGGAGGGGATTGGCTACACCTTC
size: NA; V: TRBV29-1; J: TRBJ1-1; D: TRBD1; CDR3: CSVRFRDRKSEAFF; DNA: TGCAGCGTCCGATTCCGGGACAGGAAGAGTGAAGCTTTCTTT
size: NA; V: TRBV27; J: TRBJ1-1; D: NA; CDR3: CASSWRPNTEAFF; DNA: TGTGCCAGCAGTTGGAGGCCGAACACTGAAGCTTTCTTT
size: NA; V: TRBV13; J: TRBJ2-2; D: TRBD1; CDR3: CASSGQGSTGELFF; DNA: TGTGCCAGCAGCGGACAGGGCTCCACCGGGGAGCTGTTTTTT
size: NA; V: TRBV30; J: TRBJ1-1; D: NA; CDR3: CAWSRTVAFF; DNA: TGTGCCTGGAGTCGAACGGTAGCTTTCTTT
size: NA; V: TRBV2; J: TRBJ1-6; D: NA; CDR3: CASSWTESNSPLHF; DNA: TGTGCCAGCAGTTGGACAGAGTCAAATTCACCCCTCCACTTT
size: NA; V: TRBV28; J: TRBJ2-2; D: TRBD1; CDR3: CASSWMVGQGNTGELFF; DNA: TGTGCCAGCAGTTGGATGGTGGGACAGGGGAACACCGGGGAGCTGTTTTTT
size: NA; V: TRBV27; J: TRBJ1-1; D: NA; CDR3: CASSLARGTEAFF; DNA: TGTGCCAGCAGTTTAGCAAGGGGCACTGAAGCTTTCTTT
size: NA; V: TRBV5-4; J: TRBJ1-2; D: NA; CDR3: CASSSGLYGYTF; DNA: TGTGCCAGCAGCTCAGGGCTCTATGGCTACACCTTC
size: NA; V: TRBV27; J: TRBJ1-2; D: NA; CDR3: CASSLGLNYGYTF; DNA: TGTGCCAGCAGTTTAGGGCTTAACTATGGCTACACCTTC
size: NA; V: TRBV2; J: TRBJ1-6; D: NA; CDR3: CASRNSGDGSPLHF; DNA: TGTGCCAGCAGGAATTCAGGGGACGGTTCACCCCTCCACTTT
size: NA; V: TRBV7-8; J: TRBJ2-7; D: NA; CDR3: CASSLDALDFQYF; DNA: TGTGCCAGCAGCTTAGACGCCTTGGACTTCCAGTACTTC
size: NA; V: TRBV30; J: TRBJ2-7; D: TRBD1; CDR3: CAWSVSTGVKQYF; DNA: TGTGCCTGGAGTGTAAGTACAGGGGTAAAGCAGTACTTC
size: NA; V: TRBV2; J: TRBJ1-2; D: TRBD1; CDR3: CASSLSGGYGYTF; DNA: TGTGCCAGCAGTCTGTCAGGGGGGTATGGCTACACCTTC
size: NA; V: TRBV9; J: TRBJ2-5; D: TRBD2; CDR3: CASSVGTSGRETQYF; DNA: TGTGCCAGCAGCGTAGGAACTAGCGGGAGGGAGACCCAGTACTTC
size: once; V: TRBV4-1; J: TRBJ2-2; D: NA; CDR3: CASSQGGLRGTGELFF; DNA: TGCGCCAGCAGCCAAGGGGGGCTCCGAGGCACCGGGGAGCTGTTTTTT
size: NA; V: TRBV7-2; J: TRBJ2-5; D: TRBD2; CDR3: CASSPDQRGGIQETQYF; DNA: TGTGCCAGCAGCCCGGATCAGCGGGGGGGCATCCAAGAGACCCAGTACTTC
size: NA; V: TRBV6-5; J: TRBJ2-3; D: NA; CDR3: CASSYGGFGTDTQYF; DNA: TGTGCCAGCAGTTACGGGGGCTTTGGCACAGATACGCAGTATTTT
size: NA; V: TRBV10-3; J: TRBJ1-1; D: TRBD1; CDR3: CAISVDRAEAFF; DNA: TGTGCCATCAGTGTGGACAGGGCCGAAGCTTTCTTT
size: NA; V: TRBV28; J: TRBJ1-2; D: NA; CDR3: CASSSPGGGGGGYTF; DNA: TGTGCCAGCAGTTCCCCCGGGGGGGGAGGCGGTGGCTACACCTTC
size: NA; V: TRBV4-2; J: TRBJ2-1; D: TRBD2; CDR3: CASSQDSASGGIPQFF; DNA: TGTGCCAGCAGCCAAGATTCGGCTAGCGGGGGGATCCCGCAGTTCTTC
size: once; V: TRBV4-1; J: TRBJ2-4; D: TRBD1; CDR3: CASSQAGTGGNQAKNIQYF; DNA: TGCGCCAGCAGCCAGGCCGGGACAGGGGGGAACCAAGCCAAAAACATTCAGTACTTC
size: NA; V: TRBV6-1; J: TRBJ2-3; D: NA; CDR3: CASSEVMAGTDTQYF; DNA: TGTGCCAGCAGTGAAGTGATGGCGGGGACAGATACGCAGTATTTT
size: NA; V: TRBV7-9; J: TRBJ1-1; D: TRBD1; CDR3: CASSGRTGKDTEAFF; DNA: TGTGCCAGCAGCGGTAGGACAGGGAAGGACACTGAAGCTTTCTTT
size: NA; V: TRBV30; J: TRBJ1-6; D: TRBD1; CDR3: CAVTGDNSPLHF; DNA: TGTGCCGTGACAGGGGATAATTCACCCCTCCACTTT
size: NA; V: TRBV6-6; J: TRBJ2-2; D: NA; CDR3: CASRGLITGELFF; DNA: TGTGCCAGCAGGGGACTGATCACCGGGGAGCTGTTTTTT
size: NA; V: TRBV6-1; J: TRBJ1-2; D: TRBD1; CDR3: CALAGQAANYGYTF; DNA: TGTGCCCTAGCGGGACAGGCAGCTAACTATGGCTACACCTTC
size: NA; V: TRBV7-9; J: TRBJ2-3; D: NA; CDR3: CASSRDFYTDTQYF; DNA: TGTGCCAGCAGCAGGGACTTTTACACAGATACGCAGTATTTT
size: NA; V: TRBV2; J: TRBJ2-2; D: TRBD1; CDR3: CASSPDRGGNTGELFF; DNA: TGTGCCAGCAGTCCTGACAGGGGCGGGAACACCGGGGAGCTGTTTTTT
size: NA; V: TRBV19; J: TRBJ2-2; D: NA; CDR3: CASTYVFRAHTGELFF; DNA: TGTGCCAGTACCTACGTATTCAGGGCTCACACCGGGGAGCTGTTTTTT
size: NA; V: TRBV4-1; J: TRBJ1-4; D: NA; CDR3: CASSQVHRVEKLFF; DNA: TGCGCCAGCAGCCAAGTTCACAGGGTTGAAAAACTGTTTTTT